The clone carrying this T cell receptor (beta chain) was observed a handful of times. Its antigen is as yet unknown. The data belong to a study of CD8+CD57+ T cells in acquired aplastic anemia. Study-level findings and limits: Patients and controls had in common fewer than 30 CD8+ CDR3 sequences.

Genomic DNA served as template for TCR beta VDJ and CDR3 profiling. TCRdb reanalysed the reads using MiXCR and keeps one entry per CDR3 protein. In the table there are hundreds of thousands of distinct CDR3 sequences, over 25% of which are singletons. By flow cytometry, patients selected for sequencing had shown an expansion of CD8+CD57+ cells. Patients had received no therapy at the time of blood sampling. CDR3 length equals 15 residues. Looked up from germline, CDR1 is SGHTA and CDR2 is FQGTGA. Trimming stripped 4 bases from V and 7 bases from J, with 17 bases between. Sequencing was done on a sample of sorted CD4+, CD8+, or CD8+CD57+ T cells (not recorded which) from PBMCs. The chain recombines TRBV7-3 with TRBJ2-1; maybe TRBD1 (6 bases). This clonotype was obtained from a human donor with aplastic anemia. The CDR3 DNA follows: TGTGCCAGCAGCTCGAGGACAGCCCCGACGAATGAGCAGTTCTTC. Translating it yields CASSSRTAPTNEQFF.